What follows is one T cell receptor beta chain and its context. This sample was included in a study of HIV-infected patients and healthy controls. MiXCR, run by TCRdb on the 5' RACE reads, gives a single entry per CDR3 protein. The sample includes around 18,000 distinct CDR3 sequences, around 15% seen only once; the top ten take approximately 25%. V shed 2 bases and J shed 2 bases, with 4 bases lying between them. Looked up from germline, CDR1 is GTSNPN and CDR2 is SVGIG (reference sequence). The CDR3 loop spans 11 amino acids. This sequence joins TRBV30 and TRBJ2-7; D remains unclear. The origin of this receptor is a human donor in good health. The sequencing input was CD8+ T cells from blood. CDR3: CAWSLAYEQYF. Written as DNA, the CDR3 is TGTGCCTGGAGTCTTGCCTACGAGCAGTACTTC.